Below are 8 T cell receptor beta chains sequenced from a single sample in a study of cytomegalovirus exposure and HLA in healthy donors. PCR used 60 Vbeta primers and 13 Jbeta primers. Profiling relied on immunoSEQ multiplex PCR, and the TCRdb table lists in-frame clones only, not all of them. The table includes around 160,000 clones, around 63% detected once. Sequencing was performed on PBMCs. The origin of the receptors is a woman under 30 in good health and CMV-seropositive.

This clone was seen more than once but under ten times. The chain links TRBV7-8 to TRBJ1-5; no firm D call. V was shortened by 2 bases and J by 5 bases, with 7 bases between the two germline ends. The CDR3 spans 13 residues. Germline-derived CDR1 and CDR2 are SGHVS and FQNEAQ. As DNA, the CDR3 is TGTGCCAGCAGCTTAAGAGCGCATCAGCCCCAGCATTTT. It encodes CASSLRAHQPQHF.

This clone was seen only a few times. The chain links TRBV5-6 to TRBJ1-5, with D maybe TRBD1 (6 bases). CDR1 is SGHDT, CDR2 YYEEEE, per germline. V was cut by 4 bases and J by 6 bases, with 14 bases left in between. This CDR3 is built from 14 residues. CDR3 DNA: TGTGCCAGCAGCCCAGGGGCGTTGGCTCAGCCCCAGCATTTT. Translated, it gives CASSPGALAQPQHF.

The chain recombines TRBV10-2 with TRBJ1-1; D unclear. Trimming took off 7 bases at V and 1 base at J, with 13 bases between the two ends. The germline V gene has CDR1 WSHSY and CDR2 SAAADI. The CDR3 sequence is 14 residues long. The CDR3 loop reads CASTREGWNTEAFF. CDR3 coding DNA: TGCGCCAGCACCCGTGAGGGATGGAACACTGAAGCTTTCTTT.

The genes are TRBV7-8 and TRBJ2-5; a weak D match, TRBD2 (5 bases). Trimming took off 5 bases at V and 10 bases at J, with 14 bases between the two ends. There are 12 residues in the CDR3. From germline, CDR1 is SGHVS and CDR2 FQNEAQ. The DNA for the CDR3 is TGTGCCAGCAGCGCCCGGTATGGAGGCCAGTACTTC. It yields the protein CASSARYGGQYF.

The chain employs TRBV15 and TRBJ2-1, with unresolved D. The germline V and J ends were trimmed by 0 bases and 5 bases, with 8 bases remaining between them. The germline CDR1 and CDR2 sequences are LNHNV and YYDKDF (reference sequence). This CDR3 contains 14 residues. DNA for the CDR3: TGTGCCACCAGCAGAGATAGAACCCACAATGAGCAGTTCTTC. This codes for CATSRDRTHNEQFF.

The chain is built from TRBV27 and TRBJ1-6; D may be TRBD1 (6 bases). The CDR3 length is 15 residues. Germline CDR1 reads MNHEY; CDR2 reads SMNVEV (reference sequence). Trimming shortened V by 10 bases and J by 3 bases, and 16 bases separated the two germline ends. The CDR3 DNA sequence: TGTGCCACCCGGACAGCGGCTCTCTATAATTCACCCCTCCACTTT. Translated, it gives CATRTAALYNSPLHF.

This chain links TRBV7-2 with TRBJ1-1; 7 bases are a match to TRBD1. The CDR3 spans 15 residues. Germline V gene lookup returns CDR1 SGHTA and CDR2 FQGNSA. Unmatched junction bases numbered 10, after V lost 5 bases and J lost 4 bases. In DNA, the CDR3 is TGTGCCAGCAGCCCCGACAGGGCAGGAACCACTGAAGCTTTCTTT. Its translation is CASSPDRAGTTEAFF. The full variable domain, completed using reference TRBV7-2 and TRBJ1-1, is GAGVSQSPSNKVTEKGKDVELRCDPISGHTALYWYRQSLGQGLEFLIYFQGNSAPDKSGLPSDRFSAERTGGSVSTLTIQRTQQEDSAVYLCASSPDRAGTTEAFFGQGTRLTVV.

Written as DNA, the CDR3 is TGTGCCATCAGTGAGTATCGGGTCTCTGGGGCCAACGTCCTGACTTTC. It codes for CAISEYRVSGANVLTF. The rearrangement joins TRBV10-3 to TRBJ2-6; unclear D gene. CDR3 length equals 16 residues. Between the trimmed V and J ends, which lost 1 base and 0 bases, there was a span of 7 bases. CDR1 is ENHRY, CDR2 SYGVKD, per germline.